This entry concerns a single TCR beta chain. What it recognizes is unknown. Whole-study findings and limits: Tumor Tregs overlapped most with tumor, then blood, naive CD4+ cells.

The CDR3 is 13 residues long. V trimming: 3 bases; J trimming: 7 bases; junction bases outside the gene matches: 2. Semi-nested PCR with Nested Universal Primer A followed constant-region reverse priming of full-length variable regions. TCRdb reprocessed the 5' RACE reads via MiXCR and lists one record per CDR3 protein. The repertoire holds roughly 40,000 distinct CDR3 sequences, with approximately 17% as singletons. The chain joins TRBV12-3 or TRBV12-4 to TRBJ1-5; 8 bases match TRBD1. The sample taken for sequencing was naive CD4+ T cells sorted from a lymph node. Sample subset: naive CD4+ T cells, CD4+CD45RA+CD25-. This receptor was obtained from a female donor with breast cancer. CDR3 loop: CASSLTGEQPQHF. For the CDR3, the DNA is TGTGCCAGCAGTTTGACAGGGGAACAGCCCCAGCATTTT.